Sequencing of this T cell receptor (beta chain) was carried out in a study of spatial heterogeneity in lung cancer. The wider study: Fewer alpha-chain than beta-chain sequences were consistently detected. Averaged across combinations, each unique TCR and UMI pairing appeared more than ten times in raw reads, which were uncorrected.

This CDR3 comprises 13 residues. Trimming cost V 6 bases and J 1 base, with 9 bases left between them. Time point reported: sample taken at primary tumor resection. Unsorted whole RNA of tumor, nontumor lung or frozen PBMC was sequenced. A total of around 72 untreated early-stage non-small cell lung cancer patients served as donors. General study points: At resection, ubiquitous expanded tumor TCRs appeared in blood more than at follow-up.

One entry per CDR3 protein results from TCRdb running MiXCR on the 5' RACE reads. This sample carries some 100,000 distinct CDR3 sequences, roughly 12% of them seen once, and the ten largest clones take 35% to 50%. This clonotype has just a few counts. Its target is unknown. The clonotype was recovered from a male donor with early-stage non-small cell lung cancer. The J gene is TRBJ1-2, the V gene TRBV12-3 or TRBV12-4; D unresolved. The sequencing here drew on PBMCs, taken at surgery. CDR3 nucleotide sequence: TGTGCCAGCAGCCGACCACGTAACTATGGCTACACCTTC. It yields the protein CASSRPRNYGYTF.